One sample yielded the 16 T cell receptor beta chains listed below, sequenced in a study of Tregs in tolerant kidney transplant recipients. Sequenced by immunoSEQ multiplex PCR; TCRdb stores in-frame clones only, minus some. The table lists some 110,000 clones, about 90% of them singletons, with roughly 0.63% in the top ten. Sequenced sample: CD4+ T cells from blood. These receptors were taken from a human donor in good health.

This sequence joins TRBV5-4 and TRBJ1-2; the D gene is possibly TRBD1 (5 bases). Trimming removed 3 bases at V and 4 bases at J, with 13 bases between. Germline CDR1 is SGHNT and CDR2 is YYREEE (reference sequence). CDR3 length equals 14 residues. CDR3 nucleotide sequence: TGTGCCAGCAGCTCCCCGGGACTGGTCTATGGCTACACCTTC. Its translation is CASSSPGLVYGYTF. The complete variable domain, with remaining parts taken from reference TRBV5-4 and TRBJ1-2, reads ETGVTQSPTHLIKTRGQQVTLRCSSQSGHNTVSWYQQALGQGPQFIFQYYREEENGRGNFPPRFSGLQFPNYSSELNVNALELDDSALYLCASSSPGLVYGYTFGSGTRLTVV.

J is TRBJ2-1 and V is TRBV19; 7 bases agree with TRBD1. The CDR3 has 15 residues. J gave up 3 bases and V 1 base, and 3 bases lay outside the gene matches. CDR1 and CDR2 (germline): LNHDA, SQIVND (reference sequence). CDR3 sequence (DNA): TGTGCCAGTAGTATAGGGGGGACAGACTACAATGAGCAGTTCTTC. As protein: CASSIGGTDYNEQFF.

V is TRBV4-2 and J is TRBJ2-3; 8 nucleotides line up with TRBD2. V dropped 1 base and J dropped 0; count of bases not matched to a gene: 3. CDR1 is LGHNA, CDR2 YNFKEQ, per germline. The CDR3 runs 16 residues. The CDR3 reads CASSQGSGGSTDTQYF. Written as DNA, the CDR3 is TGTGCCAGCAGCCAAGGGTCGGGAGGGAGCACAGATACGCAGTATTTT.

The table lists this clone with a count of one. The CDR3 loop reads CASSYDRGRSNYGYTF. The CDR3 DNA sequence: TGTGCCAGCAGTTACGACAGGGGGCGTTCTAACTATGGCTACACCTTC. The chain has TRBV6-5 and TRBJ1-2; 10 bases match TRBD1. The J segment lost 0 bases and the V segment lost 2 bases, leaving 3 bases of the junction unmatched. The CDR3 has 16 amino acids. The germline CDR1 and CDR2 sequences are MNHEY and SVGAGI.

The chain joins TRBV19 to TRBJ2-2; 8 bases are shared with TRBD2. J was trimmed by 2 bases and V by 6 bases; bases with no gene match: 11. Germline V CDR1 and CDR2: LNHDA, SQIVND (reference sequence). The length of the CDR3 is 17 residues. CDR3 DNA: TGTGCCAGTAGAAAGGGGGTCCGGGGGGGCAACACCGGGGAGCTGTTTTTT. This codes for CASRKGVRGGNTGELFF.

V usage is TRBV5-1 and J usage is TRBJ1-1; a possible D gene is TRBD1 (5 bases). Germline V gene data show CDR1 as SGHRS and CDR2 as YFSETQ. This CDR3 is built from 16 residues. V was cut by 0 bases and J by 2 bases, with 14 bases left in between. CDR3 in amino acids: CASSLGSNRGNTEAFF. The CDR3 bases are TGCGCCAGCAGCTTGGGGTCGAATAGGGGAAACACTGAAGCTTTCTTT.

The CDR3 DNA is TGTGCCACCAGCAAGGACGGAACCTACGAGCAGTACTTC. Its protein product is CATSKDGTYEQYF. The chain is built from TRBV15 and TRBJ2-7, with D unresolved. Trimming left V 4 bases short and J 2 bases short, with 9 bases between. Germline V CDR1 and CDR2: LNHNV, YYDKDF (reference sequence). The CDR3 is made up of 13 amino acids. The full variable domain, rest sourced from reference TRBV15 and TRBJ2-7, is DAMVIQNPRYQVTQFGKPVTLSCSQTLNHNVMYWYQQKSSQAPKLLFHYYDKDFNNEADTPDNFQSRRPNTSFCFLDIRSPGLGDTAMYLCATSKDGTYEQYFGPGTRLTVT.

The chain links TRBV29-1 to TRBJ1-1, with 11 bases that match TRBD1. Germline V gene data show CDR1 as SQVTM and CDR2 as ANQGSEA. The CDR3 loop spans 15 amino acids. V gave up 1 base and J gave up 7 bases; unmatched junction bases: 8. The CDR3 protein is CSVEGTGGQGGEAFF. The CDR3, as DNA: TGCAGCGTTGAAGGGACAGGGGGCCAAGGCGGTGAAGCTTTCTTT.

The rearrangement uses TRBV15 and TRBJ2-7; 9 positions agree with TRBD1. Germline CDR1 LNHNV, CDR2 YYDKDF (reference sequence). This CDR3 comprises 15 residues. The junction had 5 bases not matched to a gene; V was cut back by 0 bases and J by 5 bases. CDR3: CATSRDRDRAHEQYF. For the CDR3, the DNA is TGTGCCACCAGCAGAGATCGGGACAGGGCCCACGAGCAGTACTTC.

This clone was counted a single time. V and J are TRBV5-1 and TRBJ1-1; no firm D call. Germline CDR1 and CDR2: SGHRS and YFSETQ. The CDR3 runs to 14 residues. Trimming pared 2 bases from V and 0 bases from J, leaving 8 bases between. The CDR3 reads CASSLFGVNTEAFF. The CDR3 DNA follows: TGCGCCAGCAGCTTATTCGGGGTGAACACTGAAGCTTTCTTT.

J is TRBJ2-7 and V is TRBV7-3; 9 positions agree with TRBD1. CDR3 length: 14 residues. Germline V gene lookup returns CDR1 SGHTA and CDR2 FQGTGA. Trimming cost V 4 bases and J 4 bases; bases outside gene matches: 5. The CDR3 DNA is TGTGCCAGCAGCTCGACAGGGGGAGGATACGAGCAGTACTTC. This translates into CASSSTGGGYEQYF.

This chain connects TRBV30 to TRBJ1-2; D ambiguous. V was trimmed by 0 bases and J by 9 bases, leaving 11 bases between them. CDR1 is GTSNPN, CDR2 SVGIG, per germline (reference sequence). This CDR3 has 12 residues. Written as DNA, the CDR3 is TGTGCCTGGAGTGTCACTCTCGGGAGCTACACCTTC. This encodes CAWSVTLGSYTF.

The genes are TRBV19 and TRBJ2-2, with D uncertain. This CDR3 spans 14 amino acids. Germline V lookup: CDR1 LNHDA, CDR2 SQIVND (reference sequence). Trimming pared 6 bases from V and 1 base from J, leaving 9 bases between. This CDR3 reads CASRRPQNTGELFF. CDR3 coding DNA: TGTGCCAGTAGGAGGCCTCAGAACACCGGGGAGCTGTTTTTT.

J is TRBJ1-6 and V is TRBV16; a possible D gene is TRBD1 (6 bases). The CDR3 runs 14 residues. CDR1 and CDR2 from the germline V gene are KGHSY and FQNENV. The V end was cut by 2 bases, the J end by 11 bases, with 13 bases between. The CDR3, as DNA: TGTGCCAGCAGCCAAGGACAGTATGGGACACCCCTCCACTTT. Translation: CASSQGQYGTPLHF.

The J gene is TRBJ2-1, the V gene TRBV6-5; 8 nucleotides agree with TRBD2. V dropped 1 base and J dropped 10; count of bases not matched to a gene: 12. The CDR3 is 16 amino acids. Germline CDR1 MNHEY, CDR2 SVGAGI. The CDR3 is CASSYFAGGAGQEQFF. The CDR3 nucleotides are TGTGCCAGCAGTTACTTCGCCGGGGGGGCTGGTCAGGAGCAGTTCTTC.

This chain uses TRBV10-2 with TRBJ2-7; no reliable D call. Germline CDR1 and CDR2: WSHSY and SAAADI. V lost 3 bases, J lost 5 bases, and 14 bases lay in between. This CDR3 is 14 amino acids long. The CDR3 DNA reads TGCGCCAGCAGTGATATTAGGGTAGGTGACGAGCAGTACTTC. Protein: CASSDIRVGDEQYF.